This T cell receptor (beta chain) was identified during a study of blood T cells in healthy people across ages. Turning to the study itself: Per two T cells, template switching captured roughly one barcoded beta molecule.

Through a sample-barcoded 5' primer and a J-beta primer mix, a second PCR was run for 7 to 11 cycles. Each cDNA molecule was tagged by a template-switch adaptor with 12 random nucleotides. Per-sample output comprised a minimum of 2.5 million paired-end reads containing CDR3. TCRdb fed the 5' RACE reads into MiXCR, producing one record per CDR3 protein. The table has about 760,000 distinct CDR3 sequences, 56% seen once. For this clonotype: Germline is not matched at one junction end, which may reflect a read error.

The CDR3 extends over 15 amino acids. From germline, CDR1 is KGHSH and CDR2 LQKENI. The rearrangement links TRBV18 to TRBJ2-3; 9 positions match TRBD1. The TCR comes from a man aged 40-49 years in good health. Sequencing input: blood. The CDR3 coding sequence is TGTGCCAGCTCACCGGGACAGGGCAACACAGATACGCGGTATTTT. This gives the protein CASSPGQGNTDTRYF.